This T cell receptor beta chain derives from a study of cytomegalovirus exposure and HLA in healthy donors. Study-wide findings and caveats: Cytomegalovirus status was reportedly diagnosed by the classifier with high specificity and sensitivity. The study listed about 150 cytomegalovirus-associated TCR beta chains. After further analysis at a later stage, some 15,000 TCR beta sequences were associated with HLA alleles at 0.05 false discovery rate.

Of note for this clone: Its cognate antigen is unknown.

The PCR had 60 Vbeta and 13 Jbeta primers. TCRdb's table, derived via immunoSEQ multiplex PCR, lists solely in-frame clones and lacks some. The sample records around 270,000 clones, around 80% being singletons. This clonotype was sampled from a girl aged 2 to 10 in good health and CMV-seronegative. Sequences were obtained from PBMCs.

DNA of the CDR3: TGTGCCAGCAGTTCCGACAGGGGGGATCCTCCGAGCTCCTACAATGAGCAGTTCTTC. It codes for CASSSDRGDPPSSYNEQFF. This sequence joins TRBV28 and TRBJ2-1; 9 bases are shared with TRBD1. V shed 4 bases and J 0 bases; nucleotides not matched to a gene: 13. Germline V gives CDR1 MDHEN, CDR2 SYDVKM. The CDR3 runs 19 residues.